The 27 T cell receptor beta chains presented below share a single source sample, sequenced in a study of cytomegalovirus exposure and HLA in healthy donors. Generated by immunoSEQ multiplex PCR, the TCRdb table keeps only in-frame clones and is missing some. Here the sample spans nearly 110,000 clones, 88% being singletons. The sequenced material came from PBMCs. These receptors were taken from a woman between 18 and 29 years old in good health and CMV-seropositive.

The genes are TRBV10-1 and TRBJ1-1, with 7 bases that match TRBD1. CDR1 and CDR2 from the germline V gene are WNHNN and SYGVQD (reference sequence). V lost 5 bases and J lost 5; bases outside the gene matches: 8. The CDR3 loop spans 14 amino acids. The CDR3, as DNA: TGCGCCAGCAGTTTTGACAGGGTGGGGACTGAAGCTTTCTTT. Protein: CASSFDRVGTEAFF.

This chain connects TRBV2 to TRBJ1-4, with D unresolved. V lost 5 bases, J lost 0 bases, and 10 bases lay in between. CDR3 length: 15 amino acids. From germline, CDR1 is SNHLY and CDR2 FYNNEI. The CDR3 coding sequence is TGTGCCAGCAGTTACTTGGGCGCAACTAATGAAAAACTGTTTTTT. Translated: CASSYLGATNEKLFF.

The chain recombines TRBV29-1 with TRBJ1-4, with 10 bases matching TRBD1. Germline V gene sequence: CDR1 SQVTM, CDR2 ANQGSEA. This CDR3 is 14 amino acids long. V was pared by 6 bases and J by 8 bases, with 9 bases of the junction left unmatched. The CDR3 DNA follows: TGCAGCGTAGATACCGGGACAGGGGACGAAAAACTGTTTTTT. Translating gives CSVDTGTGDEKLFF. Variable domain in full (rest from reference TRBV29-1 and TRBJ1-4): SAVISQKPSRDICQRGTSLTIQCQVDSQVTMMFWYRQQPGQSLTLIATANQGSEATYESGFVIDKFPISRPNLTFSTLTVSNMSPEDSSIYLCSVDTGTGDEKLFFGSGTQLSVL.

The chain combines TRBV19 with TRBJ1-6; 7 nucleotides agree with TRBD1. The CDR3 runs 13 residues. The trim removed 6 bases at V and 8 bases at J, leaving 4 bases unmatched. The germline CDR1 and CDR2 sequences are LNHDA and SQIVND (reference sequence). The chain's CDR3 is CASSGQADSPLHF. The CDR3 DNA is TGTGCCAGTAGCGGACAGGCCGATTCACCCCTCCACTTT.

This clone was found a few times. The chain joins TRBV28 to TRBJ1-5, with TRBD1 as a possible D gene (6 bases). The germline gives CDR1 MDHEN, CDR2 SYDVKM. Trimming took 5 bases from V and 3 from J, leaving 14 bases between them. The CDR3 has 15 amino acids. The CDR3 DNA sequence: TGTGCCAGCAGTGTGATGGGGGCAAACAATCAGCCCCAGCATTTT. Its protein is CASSVMGANNQPQHF.

This chain uses TRBV19 with TRBJ1-5; D is possibly TRBD1 (6 bases). The germline V gene encodes CDR1 LNHDA and CDR2 SQIVND (reference sequence). CDR3 length: 16 residues. Trimming removed 6 bases from V and 0 bases from J, with 15 bases in between. The CDR3, as DNA: TGTGCCAGTAGCTTGGACAGCCCATATAGCAATCAGCCCCAGCATTTT. This encodes CASSLDSPYSNQPQHF.

V and J are TRBV11-2 and TRBJ2-1, with 10 bases lining up with TRBD2. CDR1 is SGHAT, CDR2 FQNNGV, per germline. J was trimmed by 6 bases and V by 3 bases; bases with no gene match: 5. The CDR3 contains 15 residues. The CDR3 nucleotides are TGTGCCAGCAGCTTTAGCGGGGGGAAGGTCAATGAGCAGTTCTTC. Amino acids: CASSFSGGKVNEQFF.

J is TRBJ1-1 and V is TRBV27, with a tentative D call TRBD1 (5 bases). Germline CDR1 and CDR2: MNHEY and SMNVEV (reference sequence). The CDR3 extends over 13 amino acids. The V gene lost 3 bases and the J gene lost 8 bases, with 13 bases spanning the gap. The CDR3 loop reads CASSFGGTSEAFF. CDR3 nucleotide sequence: TGTGCCAGCAGTTTCGGCGGGACGTCCGAAGCTTTCTTT.

This rearrangement joins TRBV4-1 to TRBJ2-7, with 7 positions matching TRBD1. Germline-derived CDR1 and CDR2 are MGHRA and YSYEKL. The CDR3 is 14 residues long. V shed 5 bases, J shed 3 bases, and the junction held 7 bases outside the gene matches. CDR3 nucleotides: TGCGCCAGCAGCACTCGACAGGGAGACTACGAGCAGTACTTC. This encodes CASSTRQGDYEQYF.

V usage is TRBV18 and J usage is TRBJ2-4; D might be TRBD1 (6 bases). Trimming pared 0 bases from V and 8 bases from J, leaving 11 bases between. Germline-derived CDR1 and CDR2 are KGHSH and LQKENI. CDR3 length: 14 amino acids. This CDR3 reads CASSPPGGPDIQYF. The CDR3 nucleotides read TGTGCCAGCTCACCACCAGGGGGACCTGACATTCAGTACTTC.

The chain recombines TRBV7-9 with TRBJ2-2; 9 bases map to TRBD1. In germline, CDR1 is SEHNR, CDR2 FQNEAQ (reference sequence). The CDR3 has 15 residues. The ends lost 7 bases at V and 6 bases at J; junction bases unmatched: 9. CDR3 coding DNA: TGTGCCAGCAACCCCCGGGACAGGGCTCCCGGGGAGCTGTTTTTT. Encoded protein: CASNPRDRAPGELFF.

A single count supports this clone. The chain joins TRBV4-3 to TRBJ2-3; D may be TRBD2 (5 bases). There are 16 residues in the CDR3. V gave up 1 base and J gave up 0 bases, with 11 bases separating them. Germline CDR1 is LGHNA and CDR2 is YSLEER. The CDR3 protein is CASSQASGTSTDTQYF. The DNA for the CDR3 is TGCGCCAGCAGCCAAGCGAGCGGTACTAGCACAGATACGCAGTATTTT.

The rearrangement links TRBV21-1 to TRBJ1-4; whether TRBD1, the table's D call, matches the DNA was not checked. TRBV21-1 is assigned pseudogene status. The CDR3 extends over 16 amino acids. The CDR3 is CASSKVPDRANEKLFF. CDR3 coding DNA: TGTGCCAGCAGCAAAGTCCCGGACAGGGCCAATGAAAAACTGTTTTTT.

The rearrangement uses TRBV28 and TRBJ1-1; D perhaps matches TRBD1 (5 bases). This CDR3 has 14 amino acids. V lost 3 bases, J lost 3 bases, and 11 bases lay in between. CDR1 and CDR2 from the germline V gene are MDHEN and SYDVKM. CDR3 loop: CASSFRQGDTEAFF. The CDR3, as DNA: TGTGCCAGCAGTTTCCGTCAGGGTGACACTGAAGCTTTCTTT.

V is TRBV9 and J is TRBJ2-3, with 15 bases aligning to TRBD2. The CDR3 has 18 residues. With V trimmed by 5 bases and J by 0 bases, 7 bases remained unmatched. Germline CDR1 reads SGDLS; CDR2 reads YYNGEE. Written as DNA, the CDR3 is TGTGCCAGCAGTGGGACTAGCGGGGGGACCTCTAGCACAGATACGCAGTATTTT. The encoded protein is CASSGTSGGTSSTDTQYF.

The chain employs TRBV9 and TRBJ1-5; no clear D. CDR1 and CDR2 from the germline V gene are SGDLS and YYNGEE. The CDR3 has 14 residues. V lost 0 bases and J 6 bases, leaving 10 bases between the germline ends. This CDR3 reads CASSVGLAGQPQHF. The CDR3 DNA follows: TGTGCCAGCAGCGTAGGTCTGGCAGGTCAGCCCCAGCATTTT.

This chain joins TRBV4-1 and TRBJ1-5; D perhaps matches TRBD1 (5 bases). There are 13 residues in the CDR3. V was cut by 1 base and J by 9 bases, with 10 bases left in between. Per germline, CDR1 MGHRA and CDR2 YSYEKL. The CDR3 protein is CASSQVAGGPQHF. CDR3 DNA: TGCGCCAGCAGCCAAGTAGCGGGGGGGCCCCAGCATTTT.

The V gene is TRBV2, the J gene TRBJ1-4; D call uncertain. The germline V gene has CDR1 SNHLY and CDR2 FYNNEI. This CDR3 is 13 amino acids long. With 7 bases removed from V and 5 bases from J, the gap between germline ends came to 11 bases. The CDR3 loop is CASNRGKNEKLFF. The CDR3 bases are TGTGCCAGCAACCGGGGTAAAAATGAAAAACTGTTTTTT.

V usage is TRBV6-4 and J usage is TRBJ1-2, with unresolved D. V was cut by 0 bases and J by 8 bases, with 10 bases left in between. This CDR3 contains 13 residues. Looked up from germline, CDR1 is MRHNA and CDR2 is SNTAGT. The CDR3, as DNA: TGTGCCAGCAGTGACTCGACGGGTGAAGGCTACACCTTC. Its protein is CASSDSTGEGYTF.

The chain's CDR3 is CASSSQGAPNQPQHF. The CDR3 nucleotides are TGTGCCAGCAGTTCACAGGGGGCTCCCAATCAGCCCCAGCATTTT. The J gene is TRBJ1-5, the V gene TRBV2; 9 positions match TRBD1. CDR1 is SNHLY, CDR2 FYNNEI, per germline. Germline trimming cut 5 bases from V and 3 bases from J; bases unmatched to any gene: 5. The CDR3 length is 15 residues.

V usage is TRBV2 and J usage is TRBJ2-3; 8 bases map to TRBD2. The germline gives CDR1 SNHLY, CDR2 FYNNEI. Trimming took 10 bases from V and 2 from J; bases not matched to a gene: 8. There are 14 residues in the CDR3. The CDR3 is CATNLAGFTDTQYF. In DNA, the CDR3 is TGTGCCACTAATCTAGCGGGCTTCACAGATACGCAGTATTTT.

This clone was observed a few times. The rearrangement joins TRBV28 to TRBJ1-6, with D uncertain. Trimming took off 5 bases at V and 3 bases at J, with 5 bases between the two ends. Germline V gives CDR1 MDHEN, CDR2 SYDVKM. The CDR3 runs 13 residues. This chain's CDR3 is CASSTDYNSPLHF. The CDR3 coding sequence is TGTGCCAGCAGTACAGACTATAATTCACCCCTCCACTTT. The complete variable domain, with remaining parts taken from reference TRBV28 and TRBJ1-6, reads DVKVTQSSRYLVKRTGEKVFLECVQDMDHENMFWYRQDPGLGLRLIYFSYDVKMKEKGDIPEGYSVSREKKERFSLILESASTNQTSMYLCASSTDYNSPLHFGNGTRLTVT.

This clone occurred a few times. V gene TRBV4-1 combines with J gene TRBJ1-4; D is possibly TRBD1 (5 bases). Germline V gives CDR1 MGHRA, CDR2 YSYEKL. Trimming removed 0 bases from V and 7 bases from J, with 12 bases in between. The CDR3 extends over 15 amino acids. CDR3 in amino acids: CASSQEETASEKLFF. DNA for the CDR3: TGCGCCAGCAGCCAAGAGGAGACAGCATCTGAAAAACTGTTTTTT.

The rearrangement links TRBV7-2 to TRBJ2-7, with 10 bases identical to TRBD1. The CDR3 runs 15 residues. The V and J ends lost 1 base and 3 bases, in that order; junction bases with no gene match: 3. CDR1 is SGHTA and CDR2 is FQGNSA in the germline V gene. CDR3 region: CASSLGGTGVYEQYV. CDR3 nucleotides: TGTGCCAGCAGCTTAGGAGGGACAGGGGTCTACGAGCAGTACGTC.

The chain carries TRBV28 and TRBJ2-7, with D tentatively TRBD1 (5 bases). The V end was cut by 4 bases, the J end by 3 bases, with 19 bases between. Germline V gene lookup returns CDR1 MDHEN and CDR2 SYDVKM. This CDR3 has 16 residues. CDR3 protein: CASSSPQGRVLYEQYF. As DNA, the CDR3 is TGTGCCAGCAGTTCTCCCCAGGGTCGGGTCCTCTACGAGCAGTACTTC.

V usage is TRBV6-1 and J usage is TRBJ1-3, with 8 bases lining up with TRBD1. Unmatched junction bases numbered 4, after V lost 7 bases and J lost 2 bases. The germline V gene has CDR1 MNHNS and CDR2 SASEGT. CDR3 length equals 14 residues. CDR3 loop: CASTDRGPGNTIYF. The CDR3 nucleotides are TGTGCCAGCACCGACAGGGGACCTGGAAACACCATATATTTT.

The chain recombines TRBV5-1 with TRBJ2-2, with 8 positions matching TRBD2. The germline CDR1 and CDR2 sequences are SGHRS and YFSETQ. V was clipped by 4 bases and J by 1 base; unmatched bases: 6. The CDR3 totals 16 residues. The CDR3 loop reads CASSRRLAQNTGELFF. CDR3 nucleotides: TGCGCCAGCAGCCGCAGACTAGCGCAGAACACCGGGGAGCTGTTTTTT.